The clone carrying this T cell receptor beta chain was counted a single time. Its target is unknown. TCRdb used MiXCR to reprocess the 5' RACE reads, holding one entry per CDR3 protein. This repertoire shows about 530,000 distinct CDR3 sequences, about 22% found once; its top ten account for approximately 0.49%. The data originate from a study of identical twins. Regarding the study as a whole: Beta out-of-frame sequences showed weaker excess twin sharing. Zero-insertion analyses were open to partial confounding by invariant MAIT and iNKT cells.

The CDR3 runs 13 residues. Germline V gene data show CDR1 as DFQATT and CDR2 as SNEGSKA (reference sequence). The V segment lost 3 bases and the J segment 6 bases; nucleotides outside the gene matches: 6. The same sample was also studied in work on yellow fever vaccine responses in identical twins.

The chain recombines TRBV20-1 with TRBJ2-7; 9 bases are shared with TRBD2. Sequenced material: CD4+ T cells sorted from blood. The clonotype comes from a woman aged 18-35 years in good health. CDR3 sequence: CSARRAGGFEQYF. The CDR3 nucleotides read TGCAGTGCTAGGCGAGCGGGAGGATTCGAGCAGTACTTC.